One and the same sample provided the 21 T cell receptor beta chains below, sequenced in a study of identical twins. TCRdb passed the 5' RACE reads through MiXCR, listing each CDR3 protein once. The sample lists a few hundred thousand distinct CDR3 sequences; about 24% were seen once. The same sample was also studied in work on T cells expressing NK-cell markers.

The specimen was CD4+ T cells sorted from blood. These receptor sequences come from a woman aged 18-29 years in good health.

This clonotype was seen a few times. The J gene is TRBJ1-6, the V gene TRBV3-1; D might be TRBD1 (6 bases). The length of the CDR3 is 15 residues. V lost 4 bases, J lost 11 bases, and 18 bases lay in between. The V gene's germline CDR1 is LGHDT and CDR2 YNNKEL (reference sequence). For the CDR3, the DNA is TGTGCCAGCAGCCGGACGCAGGGGTACGGGCCACCCCTCCACTTT. Translation: CASSRTQGYGPPLHF.

This clonotype was counted only a few times. This sequence joins TRBV5-1 and TRBJ2-1; 13 bases align to TRBD2. The germline V gene has CDR1 SGHRS and CDR2 YFSETQ. There are 15 residues in the CDR3. After removal of 4 bases from V and 7 bases from J, the junction contained 5 bases not matched to a gene. The CDR3 region is CASSQTSGGMNEQFF. For the CDR3, the DNA is TGCGCCAGCAGCCAGACTAGCGGGGGGATGAATGAGCAGTTCTTC.

This clonotype was seen at least ten times. The chain uses TRBV10-3 and TRBJ1-1, with D possibly TRBD1 on 6 matching bases. Trimming shortened V by 3 bases and J by 8 bases, and 13 bases separated the two germline ends. Germline CDR1 reads ENHRY; CDR2 reads SYGVKD. The CDR3 is 13 amino acids. The CDR3: CAISDGVGQEAFF. The DNA of the CDR3 is TGTGCCATCAGTGATGGGGTGGGACAAGAAGCTTTCTTT.

This clonotype came up a few times. J is TRBJ2-3 and V is TRBV20-1; possible D gene TRBD2, 6 bases. Between the trimmed V and J ends, which lost 4 bases and 4 bases, there was a span of 21 bases. The CDR3 totals 16 residues. Germline V gives CDR1 DFQATT, CDR2 SNEGSKA (reference sequence). The CDR3 protein is CSAMVFRGGEPDTQYF. The CDR3 bases are TGCAGTGCTATGGTCTTTAGGGGAGGCGAGCCAGATACGCAGTATTTT.

The chain combines TRBV20-1 with TRBJ2-4, with 13 bases identical to TRBD2. This CDR3 has 17 amino acids. Germline assignment: CDR1 DFQATT and CDR2 SNEGSKA (reference sequence). Trimming removed 6 bases from V and 1 base from J; junction bases left unmatched: 9. CDR3 sequence reads: CSAQLAGGPGAKNIQYF. The CDR3 DNA sequence: TGCAGTGCCCAACTAGCGGGAGGGCCTGGGGCCAAAAACATTCAGTACTTC.

This clonotype was picked up a small number of times. This rearrangement joins TRBV4-2 to TRBJ2-5, with TRBD1 as a possible D gene (7 bases). Germline CDR1 is LGHNA and CDR2 is YNFKEQ. Trimming cost V 1 base and J 3 bases, with 15 bases left between them. The CDR3 is made up of 16 amino acids. CDR3 region: CASSQGRGQKEETQYF. CDR3 sequence (DNA): TGTGCCAGCAGCCAAGGGAGGGGACAGAAGGAAGAGACCCAGTACTTC.

The chain links TRBV20-1 to TRBJ2-3; TRBD2 aligns across 13 bases. The CDR3 loop spans 14 amino acids. The J segment lost 10 bases and the V segment lost 4 bases, leaving 8 bases of the junction unmatched. Germline CDR1 and CDR2: DFQATT and SNEGSKA (reference sequence). Here the CDR3 DNA reads TGCAGTGCTACGACTAGCGGGGGGAGGACGGCGCAGTATTTT. This encodes CSATTSGGRTAQYF.

The V and J genes are TRBV12-3 or TRBV12-4 and TRBJ1-1; tentative D call: TRBD1 (5 bases). CDR3 length equals 11 residues. V lost 2 bases to trimming and J lost 10 bases, with 8 bases between them. CDR3 sequence (DNA): TGTGCCAGCAGTTTACGACAGACAGCTTTCTTT. Translating it yields CASSLRQTAFF.

This clonotype was counted only a few times. The rearrangement links TRBV20-1 to TRBJ1-1; tentatively, D is TRBD1 (5 bases). There are 14 residues in the CDR3. Germline V gene lookup returns CDR1 DFQATT and CDR2 SNEGSKA (reference sequence). Trimming took 1 base from V and 5 from J, leaving 14 bases between them. The CDR3 coding sequence is TGCAGTGCTAGAGCCACCGGGACCCCAACTGAAGCTTTCTTT. It specifies CSARATGTPTEAFF.

In this sample, this clonotype turned up a few times. CDR3 loop: CASSPGDKFTEAFF. The CDR3 nucleotides are TGTGCCAGCAGCCCTGGGGACAAATTCACTGAAGCTTTCTTT. The rearrangement uses TRBV7-9 and TRBJ1-1; D possibly corresponds to TRBD1 (6 bases). In germline, CDR1 is SEHNR, CDR2 FQNEAQ (reference sequence). CDR3 length: 14 residues. V lost 5 bases and J lost 4, with 14 bases in between.

With regard to this clonotype: A read error is possible here, since a much larger clone lies one base away. The chain couples TRBV18 to TRBJ2-5; D gene unclear. CDR3 length: 12 amino acids. V lost 1 base to trimming and J lost 3 bases, with 3 bases between them. Germline loops: CDR1 KGHSH, CDR2 LQKENI. In DNA, the CDR3 is TGTGCCAGCTCACCACAAGAAGAGACCCAGTACTTC. It translates to CASSPQEETQYF.

The chain links TRBV20-1 to TRBJ1-2; no definite D call. CDR3 length: 12 residues. V lost 4 bases and J lost 1, with 7 bases in between. Germline loops: CDR1 DFQATT, CDR2 SNEGSKA (reference sequence). CDR3: CSATDYNYGYTF. Here the CDR3 DNA reads TGCAGTGCTACTGACTATAACTATGGCTACACCTTC.

This chain links TRBV7-2 with TRBJ2-2; D gene ambiguous. V lost 2 bases to trimming and J lost 3 bases, with 7 bases between them. Germline V gene lookup returns CDR1 SGHTA and CDR2 FQGNSA. This CDR3 is 14 amino acids long. The CDR3 DNA sequence: TGTGCCAGCAGCTTAAGGCCAGACACCGGGGAGCTGTTTTTT. This sequence encodes CASSLRPDTGELFF. Full variable domain (missing parts from reference TRBV7-2 and TRBJ2-2): GAGVSQSPSNKVTEKGKDVELRCDPISGHTALYWYRQSLGQGLEFLIYFQGNSAPDKSGLPSDRFSAERTGGSVSTLTIQRTQQEDSAVYLCASSLRPDTGELFFGEGSRLTVL.

In this sample, this clonotype turned up a few times. The rearrangement joins TRBV7-9 to TRBJ2-5, with D maybe TRBD1 (5 bases). Germline V gene data show CDR1 as SEHNR and CDR2 as FQNEAQ (reference sequence). The CDR3 is made up of 14 amino acids. The V end was cut by 5 bases, the J end by 0 bases, with 10 bases between. This CDR3 is CASSPQGYQETQYF. DNA for the CDR3: TGTGCCAGCAGCCCCCAGGGATACCAAGAGACCCAGTACTTC. Full variable domain (remainder filled in from reference TRBV7-9 and TRBJ2-5): DTGVSQNPRHKITKRGQNVTFRCDPISEHNRLYWYRQTLGQGPEFLTYFQNEAQLEKSRLLSDRFSAERPKGSFSTLEIQRTEQGDSAMYLCASSPQGYQETQYFGPGTRLLVL.

This clonotype was counted between two and nine times. V is TRBV7-9 and J is TRBJ2-2, with 9 bases that match TRBD2. The CDR3 runs 14 residues. Trimming at V came to 8 bases and at J to 8 bases, leaving 9 bases not matched to a gene. CDR1 and CDR2 (germline): SEHNR, FQNEAQ (reference sequence). The CDR3 DNA is TGTGCCAGCCGACTAGCGGAAGCCTTAGGGGAGCTGTTTTTT. Its translation: CASRLAEALGELFF.

This clonotype appeared a few times. The chain combines TRBV10-3 with TRBJ1-4; no clear D. The V end was cut by 6 bases, the J end by 0 bases, with 2 bases between. The CDR3 totals 12 residues. Germline V gives CDR1 ENHRY, CDR2 SYGVKD. The CDR3 DNA sequence: TGTGCCATCAGCGCAACTAATGAAAAACTGTTTTTT. This encodes CAISATNEKLFF.

This chain connects TRBV10-3 to TRBJ1-1; D ambiguous. Germline CDR1 ENHRY, CDR2 SYGVKD. V was clipped by 7 bases and J by 5 bases, with 14 bases between them. This CDR3 is built from 13 residues. The CDR3 protein is CAITRSIGTEAFF. CDR3 nucleotide sequence: TGTGCCATCACTAGGAGTATCGGGACTGAAGCTTTCTTT.

Of note for this clonotype: The junction does not match germline at one end; this may be a read error. J is TRBJ2-7 and V is TRBV20-1; 14 bases map to TRBD2. Germline CDR1 and CDR2: DFQATT and SNEGSKA (reference sequence). The CDR3 covers 14 residues. The CDR3 DNA reads as TGCAGTGCTAGTGGGACTAGCGGGAGTTACGGGCAGTACTTC. Translation gives CSASGTSGSYGQYF.

The V and J genes are TRBV7-9 and TRBJ1-4; D remains ambiguous. Looked up from germline, CDR1 is SEHNR and CDR2 is FQNEAQ (reference sequence). CDR3 length: 15 amino acids. V lost 2 bases and J lost 6, with 13 bases in between. The DNA of the CDR3 is TGTGCCAGCAGCTTAATTTCCTTTGGGGATGAAAAACTGTTTTTT. It encodes CASSLISFGDEKLFF.

The rearrangement uses TRBV11-3 and TRBJ1-6, with no clear D. Germline CDR1 SGHNT, CDR2 YENEEA. Trimming took 5 bases from V and 2 from J, leaving 10 bases between them. This CDR3 comprises 15 residues. CDR3 coding DNA: TGTGCCAGCAGCAGCCGGGGTCCCTATAATTCACCCCTCCACTTT. Its translation is CASSSRGPYNSPLHF.

This clonotype has at least ten counts. V is TRBV6-6 and J is TRBJ2-2; D is uncertain. V was shortened by 6 bases and J by 7 bases, with 9 bases between the two germline ends. The CDR3 runs 12 residues. CDR1 and CDR2 from the germline V gene are MNHNY and SVGAGI (reference sequence). CDR3 region: CASSRGHGELFF. As DNA, the CDR3 is TGTGCCAGCAGCCGAGGCCACGGGGAGCTGTTTTTT.